This section outlines one T cell receptor (beta chain) sequence together with its context. With 60 Vbeta and 13 Jbeta primers, the PCR was carried out. Generated by immunoSEQ multiplex PCR, the TCRdb table keeps only in-frame clones and is missing some. The table shows over 100,000 clones, with around four fifths occurring only once. This sample was included in a study of cytomegalovirus exposure and HLA in healthy donors. The V end was cut by 1 base, the J end by 8 bases, with 9 bases between. Germline loops: CDR1 LGHNA, CDR2 YSLEER. CDR3 size: 13 residues. The chain couples TRBV4-3 to TRBJ2-1, with a weak D call TRBD1 (6 bases). The sequence came from a man aged 40-49 years in good health and CMV-seronegative. Sequencing was performed on PBMCs. For the CDR3, the DNA is TGCGCCAGCAGCCAAGTCAGGGGTGATGAGCAGTTCTTC. As protein: CASSQVRGDEQFF.